This is a list of T cell receptor beta chains from one sample in a study of chemoradiotherapy in HPV16-positive cancers. Method: immunoSEQ multiplex PCR; TCRdb's copy keeps in-frame clones and lacks some. The table includes several thousand clones, 71% detected once. The sequencing here drew on tumor tissue, taken from a patient who underwent chemoradiotherapy. These receptors were obtained from a human donor with HPV-associated anogenital cancer. CDR3s include the opening cysteine and the closing phenylalanine or tryptophan. Each record gives: CDR3 length, clone size, D gene, V gene, J gene, CDR3 protein, CDR3 DNA. A D gene is named only where the DNA matches it firmly. Rows may omit the clone size; those that give it use once, few, many or a size class.

14	.	.	TRBV11-2	TRBJ2-3	CASSLEGRTDTQYF	TGTGCCAGCAGCTTAGAAGGACGCACAGATACGCAGTATTTT
13	.	.	TRBV11-3	TRBJ2-1	CASSFRGFNEQFF	TGTGCCAGCAGCTTTAGGGGTTTCAATGAGCAGTTCTTC
13	.	.	TRBV5-1	TRBJ2-1	CASSLPVRNEQFF	TGCGCCAGCAGCCTACCTGTTCGAAATGAGCAGTTCTTC
15	once	TRBD1	TRBV12-5	TRBJ2-5	CASGSNRDSQETQYF	TGTGCTAGTGGTTCAAACCGGGACAGTCAAGAGACCCAGTACTTC
15	.	TRBD2	TRBV2	TRBJ2-5	CASSEGAGVEETQYF	TGTGCCAGCAGTGAAGGTGCGGGAGTTGAAGAGACCCAGTACTTC
15	few	TRBD1	TRBV5-6	TRBJ1-6	CASSSRQGVNSPLHF	TGTGCCAGCAGCTCCCGACAGGGAGTGAATTCACCCCTCCACTTT
13	.	.	TRBV6-5	TRBJ1-5	CASSYTSNQPQHF	TGTGCCAGCAGCTATACATCGAATCAGCCCCAGCATTTT
17	.	.	TRBV25-1	TRBJ2-4	CASSDSTVGGLKNIQYF	TGTGCCAGCAGTGACTCCACTGTTGGCGGCCTCAAAAACATTCAGTACTTC
13	few	.	TRBV7-9	TRBJ2-7	CASSFGKADEQYF	TGTGCCAGCAGCTTCGGAAAGGCGGACGAGCAGTACTTC
12	few	TRBD1	TRBV28	TRBJ1-5	CASGTGNQPQHF	TGTGCCAGCGGGACAGGAAATCAGCCCCAGCATTTT
13	.	.	TRBV6-5	TRBJ1-2	CASSYRVPYGYTF	TGTGCCAGCAGTTACAGGGTGCCCTATGGCTACACCTTC
13	.	.	TRBV27	TRBJ2-7	CASRSSSSYEQYF	TGTGCCAGCAGGTCGAGTAGCTCCTACGAGCAGTACTTC
13	few	.	TRBV11-2	TRBJ2-7	CASSLSGDLEQYF	TGTGCCAGCAGCTTAAGTGGGGACCTCGAGCAGTACTTC
13	.	.	TRBV29-1	TRBJ1-2	CSAQGSVGEGYTF	TGCAGCGCTCAGGGATCCGTTGGAGAAGGCTACACCTTC
14	few	.	TRBV11-2	TRBJ1-1	CASSYGREGTEAFF	TGTGCCAGCAGCTACGGCAGGGAAGGCACTGAAGCTTTCTTT
16	once	.	TRBV6-1	TRBJ1-6	CASSEALGWVDSPLHF	TGTGCCAGCAGTGAAGCGCTGGGGTGGGTAGACTCACCCCTCCACTTT
13	.	TRBD1	TRBV7-2	TRBJ1-2	CASSLRDRDGYTF	TGTGCCAGCAGTCTGCGGGACAGGGATGGCTACACCTTC
12	few	.	TRBV2	TRBJ1-6	CASSGNNSPLHF	TGTGCCAGCTCAGGGAACAATTCACCCCTCCACTTT
15	.	TRBD1	TRBV5-1	TRBJ1-3	CASSLTGTAGNTIYF	TGCGCCAGCAGCTTAACCGGGACAGCCGGAAACACCATATATTTT